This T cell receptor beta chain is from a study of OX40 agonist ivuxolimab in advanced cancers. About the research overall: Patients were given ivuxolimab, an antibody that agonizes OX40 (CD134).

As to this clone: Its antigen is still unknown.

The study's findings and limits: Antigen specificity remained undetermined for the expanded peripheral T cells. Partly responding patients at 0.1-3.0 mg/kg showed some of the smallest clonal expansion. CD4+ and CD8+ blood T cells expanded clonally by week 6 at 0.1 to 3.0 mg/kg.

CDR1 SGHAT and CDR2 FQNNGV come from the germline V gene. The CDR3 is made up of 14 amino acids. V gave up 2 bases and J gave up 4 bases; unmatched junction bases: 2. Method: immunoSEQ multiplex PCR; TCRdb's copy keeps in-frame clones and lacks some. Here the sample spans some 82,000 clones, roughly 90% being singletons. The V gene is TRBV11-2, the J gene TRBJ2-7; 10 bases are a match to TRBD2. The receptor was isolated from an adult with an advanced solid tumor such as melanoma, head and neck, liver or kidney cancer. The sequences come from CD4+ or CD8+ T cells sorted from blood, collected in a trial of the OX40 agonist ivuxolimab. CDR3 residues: CASSLLAGAYEQYF. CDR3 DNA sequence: TGTGCCAGCAGCTTACTAGCGGGAGCTTACGAGCAGTACTTC. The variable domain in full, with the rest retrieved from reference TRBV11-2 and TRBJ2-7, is EAGVAQSPRYKIIEKRQSVAFWCNPISGHATLYWYQQILGQGPKLLIQFQNNGVVDDSQLPKDRFSAERLKGVDSTLKIQPAKLEDSAVYLCASSLLAGAYEQYFGPGTRLTVT.